This T cell receptor (beta chain) was identified in a study of blood T cells in healthy people across ages. Donation came from healthy Caucasian individuals in Russia who were aged roughly 6 to 95. Every sample gave at least 5 micrograms of total RNA when it was extracted. For the second PCR, which ran for about 6 to 11 cycles, a sample-barcoded 5' primer and a J-beta primer mix were used. TCRdb re-derived calls from the 5' RACE reads in MiXCR, one entry per CDR3 protein. The table lists approximately 730,000 distinct CDR3 sequences, about 55% of them singletons. This CDR3 is 15 amino acids long. The junction had 5 bases not matched to a gene; V was cut back by 5 bases and J by 6 bases. CDR1 is SGHTA, CDR2 FQGNSA, per germline.

The material sequenced was blood. The TCR originated in a man older than 75 in good health. The rearrangement joins TRBV7-2 to TRBJ2-1; TRBD2 matches 12 bases. Here the CDR3 DNA reads TGTGCCAGCAGCGCTACTAGCGGGAGGACCAATGAGCAGTTCTTC. Translation: CASSATSGRTNEQFF.